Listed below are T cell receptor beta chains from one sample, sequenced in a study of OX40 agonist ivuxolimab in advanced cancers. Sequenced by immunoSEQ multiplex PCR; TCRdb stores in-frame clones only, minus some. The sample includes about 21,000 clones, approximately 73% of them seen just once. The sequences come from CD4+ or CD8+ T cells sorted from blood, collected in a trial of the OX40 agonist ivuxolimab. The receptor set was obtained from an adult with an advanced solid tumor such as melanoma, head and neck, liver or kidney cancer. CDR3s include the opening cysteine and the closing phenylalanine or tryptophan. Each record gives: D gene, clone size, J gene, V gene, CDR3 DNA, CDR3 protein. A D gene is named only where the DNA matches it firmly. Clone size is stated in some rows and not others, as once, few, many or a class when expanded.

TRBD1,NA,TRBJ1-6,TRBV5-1,TGCGCCAGCAGCACCGGGACAGGCTTTAATTCACCCCTCCACTTT,CASSTGTGFNSPLHF
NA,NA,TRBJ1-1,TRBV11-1,TGTGCCAGCAGCCTCGGACCGGGATCGCCCACTGAAGCTTTCTTT,CASSLGPGSPTEAFF
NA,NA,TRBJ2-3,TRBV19,TGTGCCAGTAGGGTCAGAAAGGCCTCGGGACCCACAGATACGCAGTATTTT,CASRVRKASGPTDTQYF
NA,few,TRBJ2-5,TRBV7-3,TGTGCCAGCAGCCCAAACCTCGAAGGTCGGGAGACCCAGTACTTC,CASSPNLEGRETQYF
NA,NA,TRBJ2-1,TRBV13,TGTGCCAGCAGCTTGTCCGGGACCTCTACCCGGGGTGAGCAGTTCTTC,CASSLSGTSTRGEQFF
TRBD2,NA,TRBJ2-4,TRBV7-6,TGTGCCAGCAGCGCCGGGACTAGTGGCATTCAGTACTTC,CASSAGTSGIQYF
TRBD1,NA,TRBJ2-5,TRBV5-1,TGCGCCAGCACCCCGGAAGGGACAGTCGGTGAAGAGACCCAGTACTTC,CASTPEGTVGEETQYF
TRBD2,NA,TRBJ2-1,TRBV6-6,TGTGCCAGCAGTGGGGGACTAGCCCACAATGAGCAGTTCTTC,CASSGGLAHNEQFF
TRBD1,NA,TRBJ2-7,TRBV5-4,TGTGCCAGCAGCCTGGACAGGGGGACCTACGAGCAGTACTTC,CASSLDRGTYEQYF
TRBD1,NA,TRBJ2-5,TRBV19,TGTGCCAGTAGTCCCGGACAGGGGAGACAAGAGACCCAGTACTTC,CASSPGQGRQETQYF
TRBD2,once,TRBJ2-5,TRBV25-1,TGTGCCAGCAGTCCGTCTAGCGGGGGTGGAGAGACCCAGTACTTC,CASSPSSGGGETQYF
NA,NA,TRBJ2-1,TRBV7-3,TGTGCCAGCAGCCCCCGGGCGTCAGTGACTGAGCAGTTCTTC,CASSPRASVTEQFF
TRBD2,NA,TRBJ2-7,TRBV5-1,TGCGCCAGCAGTTTAGCGGGGGGTTTCACCTACGAGCAGTACTTC,CASSLAGGFTYEQYF
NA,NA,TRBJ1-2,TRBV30,TGTGCCTGGAGTGCAGGGATGGAAGCTAACTATGGCTACACCTTC,CAWSAGMEANYGYTF
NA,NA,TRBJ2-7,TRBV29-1,TGCAGCGTTGACAGGGGGGTTGAGCAGTACTTC,CSVDRGVEQYF
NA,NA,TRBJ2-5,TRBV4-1,TGCGCCAGCAGCCAAGATCCGCGCGACAGGCAGTACTTC,CASSQDPRDRQYF
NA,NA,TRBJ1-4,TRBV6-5,TGTGCCAGCAGGTCCCGGTTAACAGAAAAACTGTTTTTT,CASRSRLTEKLFF
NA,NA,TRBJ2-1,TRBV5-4,TGTGCCAGCAGCTCTACAGACAATGAGCAGTTCTTC,CASSSTDNEQFF
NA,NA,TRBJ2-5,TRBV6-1,TGTGCCAGCAGTGATAGCGGAGGGGAAGAGACCCAGTACTTC,CASSDSGGEETQYF
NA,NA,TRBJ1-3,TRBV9,TGTGCCAGCGGCCCCGACTCTGGAAACACCATATATTTT,CASGPDSGNTIYF
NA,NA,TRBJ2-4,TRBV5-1,TGCGCCAGCAGCTTTGGGACACTCAAAAACATTCAGTACTTC,CASSFGTLKNIQYF
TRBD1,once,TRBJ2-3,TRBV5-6,TGTGCCAGCAGCCGGAAGGGGACAGTAGATACGCAGTATTTT,CASSRKGTVDTQYF
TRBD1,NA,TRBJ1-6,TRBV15,TGTGCCACCAGCAGAGATCGTCGGACAGGGTTGGATTCACCCCTCCACTTT,CATSRDRRTGLDSPLHF
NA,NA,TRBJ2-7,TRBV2,TGTGCCAGCAGTGAGTCGGAGGTGCGGTACTTC,CASSESEVRYF
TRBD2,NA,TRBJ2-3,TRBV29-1,TGCAGCGTTGAACCGTCCGGGGGGGCAGATACGCAGTATTTT,CSVEPSGGADTQYF
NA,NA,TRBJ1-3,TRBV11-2,TGTGCCAGCAGCCGGGATGGAAACACCATATATTTT,CASSRDGNTIYF
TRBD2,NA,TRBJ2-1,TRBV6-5,TGTGCCAGCAGTTACTCGGGCGGGGGGGCGTACAATGAGCAGTTCTTC,CASSYSGGGAYNEQFF
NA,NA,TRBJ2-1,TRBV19,TGTGCCAGTAGTAACGGACAGTACTACAATGAGCAGTTCTTC,CASSNGQYYNEQFF
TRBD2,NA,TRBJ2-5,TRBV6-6,TGTGCCAGCAGCGATAGCGGGGGGTACCAAGAGACCCAGTACTTC,CASSDSGGYQETQYF
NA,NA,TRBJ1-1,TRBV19,TGTGCCAGTATCGGGGTTTGGACGGGAACTGAAGCTTTCTTT,CASIGVWTGTEAFF
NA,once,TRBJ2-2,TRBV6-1,TGTGCCAGCAGTCGACAGAACCTAGGGACCGGGGAGCTGTTTTTT,CASSRQNLGTGELFF
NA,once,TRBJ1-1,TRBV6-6,TGTGCCAGCTACCGGGACAAGGCGAACACTGAAGCTTTCTTT,CASYRDKANTEAFF
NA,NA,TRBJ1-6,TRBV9,TGTGCCAGCAGCGTAGATCCTTGGGTGACCTATAATTCACCCCTCCACTTT,CASSVDPWVTYNSPLHF
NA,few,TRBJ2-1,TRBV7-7,TGTGCTAGCAGCGCCGCCGGGAACAATGAGCAGTTCTTC,CASSAAGNNEQFF
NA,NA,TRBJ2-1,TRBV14,TGTGCCAGCAGCCCCCAGGGCTTTGAGCAGTTCTTC,CASSPQGFEQFF
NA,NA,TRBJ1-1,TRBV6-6,TGTGCCAGCAGTTACCCCCTAGGGGGTGGCACTGAAGCTTTCTTT,CASSYPLGGGTEAFF
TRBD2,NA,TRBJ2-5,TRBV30,TGTGCCTGGAGTAGCGGGGACTCGACCCAGTACTTC,CAWSSGDSTQYF
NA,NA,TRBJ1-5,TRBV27,TGTGCCAGCAGTTGGACGGTCAATCAGCCCCAGCATTTT,CASSWTVNQPQHF
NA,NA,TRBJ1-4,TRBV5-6,TGTGCCAGCAGCTTGGCCGCTGCCAGGGTGGCAGGGGACCTGTTTTTT,CASSLAAARVAGDLFF
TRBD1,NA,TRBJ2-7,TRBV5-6,TGTGCCAGCAGCCCAGGACAGGGTCGCCTCAACGAGCAGTACTTC,CASSPGQGRLNEQYF
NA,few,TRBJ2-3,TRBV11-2,TGTGCCAGCAGCCCGGACGGACTAAGCACAGATACGCAGTATTTT,CASSPDGLSTDTQYF
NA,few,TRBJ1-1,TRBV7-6,TGTGCCAGCAGCTCACACGAGAACACTGAAGCTTTCTTT,CASSSHENTEAFF
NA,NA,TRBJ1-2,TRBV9,TGTGCCAGCAGCGTAGAGGGGTCCAGCCCCTATGGCTACACCTTC,CASSVEGSSPYGYTF
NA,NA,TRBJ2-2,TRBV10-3,TGTGCCAGCAGAAAGCAGACCGGGGAGCTGTTTTTT,CASRKQTGELFF
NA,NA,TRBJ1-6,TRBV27,TGTGCCAGCAGTTTATACAGTCCCCCGGGTAATTCACCCCTCCACTTT,CASSLYSPPGNSPLHF
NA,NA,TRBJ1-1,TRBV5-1,TGCGCCAGCAGCTCACCGGCTACAGGGTCCTCAAGTCGCACTGAAGCTTTCTTT,CASSSPATGSSSRTEAFF
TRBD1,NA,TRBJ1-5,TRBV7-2,TGTGCCTCCAGTGTCGGGGGACAGGGTGCAAATCAGCCCCAGCATTTT,CASSVGGQGANQPQHF
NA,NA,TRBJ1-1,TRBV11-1,TGTGCCAGCTTGGCGACCTACATGAACACTGAAGCTTTCTTT,CASLATYMNTEAFF
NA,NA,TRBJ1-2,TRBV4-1,TGCGCCAGCAGCAGCAAAAGGAACCGAAAGACCTATGGCTACACCTTC,CASSSKRNRKTYGYTF
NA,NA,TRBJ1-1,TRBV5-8,TGTGCCAGCAGCTTGGACGGTCGGGGTGGCACTGAAGCTTTCTTT,CASSLDGRGGTEAFF
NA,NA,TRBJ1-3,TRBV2,TGTGCCAGCAGTTACGGACGGGGCTCTGGAAACACCATATATTTT,CASSYGRGSGNTIYF
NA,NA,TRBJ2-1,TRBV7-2,TGTGCCAGCAGCTTGATAGTGGGGGGCTCCTACAATGAGCAGTTCTTC,CASSLIVGGSYNEQFF
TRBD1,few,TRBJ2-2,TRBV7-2,TGTGCCAGCAGCTTAGGGGCAGGGGGCTTGGGCGGGGAGCTGTTTTTT,CASSLGAGGLGGELFF
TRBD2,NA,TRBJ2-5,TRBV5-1,TGCGCCAGCAGCTTAACTAGCGGGGCGGAAGAGACCCAGTACTTC,CASSLTSGAEETQYF
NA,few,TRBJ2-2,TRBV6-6,TGTGCCAGCAGTTCACAGGCCGCCGGGGAGCTGTTTTTT,CASSSQAAGELFF
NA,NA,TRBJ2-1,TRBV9,TGTGCCAGCAGCGTAGGTGTGACAGGCCTCGGCAATGAGCAGTTCTTC,CASSVGVTGLGNEQFF
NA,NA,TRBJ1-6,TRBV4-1,TGCGCCAGCAGCCAAGATTCCCTCTCACCCCTCCACTTT,CASSQDSLSPLHF
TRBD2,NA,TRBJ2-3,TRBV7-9,TGTGCCAGCAGCTTCCCCGGCGGGGGGATCACAGATACGCAGTATTTT,CASSFPGGGITDTQYF
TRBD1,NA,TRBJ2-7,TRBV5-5,TGTGCCAGCAGCTTTTGGGACAGCTCCTACGAGCAGTACTTC,CASSFWDSSYEQYF
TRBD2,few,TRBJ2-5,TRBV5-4,TGTGCCAGCAGTACAAAAGCGGGGGGGCAAGAGACCCAGTACTTC,CASSTKAGGQETQYF